These 26 T cell receptor beta chains were sequenced from one sample in a study of blood T cell repertoires in COVID-19. Generated by immunoSEQ multiplex PCR, the TCRdb table keeps only in-frame clones and is missing some. The sample yields about 89,000 clones, approximately 90% seen once. Sequencing used peripheral blood. Every receptor here comes from a man aged 55 to 70 with acute or convalescent COVID-19.

The V and J genes are TRBV19 and TRBJ1-1, with 8 bases fitting TRBD1. Germline assignment: CDR1 LNHDA and CDR2 SQIVND (reference sequence). J was trimmed by 0 bases and V by 6 bases; bases with no gene match: 9. This CDR3 has 16 amino acids. The CDR3 sequence: CASSPGQAFLNTEAFF. CDR3 bases: TGTGCCAGTAGCCCGGGACAGGCTTTCCTGAACACTGAAGCTTTCTTT.

The chain uses TRBV27 and TRBJ2-7, with 9 nucleotides matching TRBD1. The trim removed 6 bases at V and 5 bases at J, leaving 8 bases unmatched. CDR1 MNHEY and CDR2 SMNVEV come from the germline V gene (reference sequence). The CDR3 length is 14 residues. The CDR3 DNA sequence: TGTGCCAGCAGCCTAAGGACAGGGGCTGACGAGCAGTACTTC. Amino acids: CASSLRTGADEQYF.

The V call is TRBV5-1, the J call TRBJ1-2; the match to TRBD1 covers 10 bases. The germline V gene has CDR1 SGHRS and CDR2 YFSETQ. This CDR3 contains 14 residues. V lost 4 bases to trimming and J lost 1 base; unmatched junction nucleotides: 1. The CDR3 nucleotides read TGCGCCAGCAGCAGGACAGGGGGTAACTATGGCTACACCTTC. It translates to CASSRTGGNYGYTF.

This chain joins TRBV6-4 and TRBJ2-1, with TRBD1 matching 7 bases. The germline V gene encodes CDR1 MRHNA and CDR2 SNTAGT. The CDR3 runs to 14 residues. V gave up 5 bases and J gave up 8 bases; unmatched junction bases: 9. The CDR3 nucleotides read TGTGCCAGCAGTACCGACAGGGCTAGCTATGAGCAGTTCTTC. Translating gives CASSTDRASYEQFF.

The chain carries TRBV20-1 and TRBJ2-1; a possible D gene is TRBD1 (6 bases). CDR1 and CDR2 from the germline V gene are DFQATT and SNEGSKA (reference sequence). Trimming pared 3 bases from V and 7 bases from J, leaving 22 bases between. The CDR3 runs 16 residues. DNA for the CDR3: TGCAGTGCTAGTCCAAGACAGGTCCTTCTTACAAATGAGCAGTTCTTC. It yields the protein CSASPRQVLLTNEQFF.

The chain links TRBV29-1 to TRBJ2-1, with TRBD2 matching 14 bases. CDR1 and CDR2 (germline): SQVTM, ANQGSEA. With 8 bases clipped from V and 8 bases from J, the junction kept 5 bases outside the gene matches. The CDR3 loop spans 13 amino acids. This chain's CDR3 is CSTGLAGGDEQFF. CDR3 nucleotides: TGCAGCACAGGACTAGCGGGGGGAGATGAGCAGTTCTTC.

The chain is built from TRBV5-6 and TRBJ2-7, with 9 positions matching TRBD2. Germline CDR1 SGHDT, CDR2 YYEEEE. V lost 4 bases and J lost 2; bases outside the gene matches: 10. The CDR3 spans 16 residues. The CDR3 here is CASSPGVAGDTYEQYF. The CDR3 nucleotides read TGTGCCAGCAGCCCCGGGGTAGCGGGAGACACCTACGAGCAGTACTTC.

This sequence joins TRBV2 and TRBJ1-2; D is unclear. V was cut by 2 bases and J by 8 bases, with 9 bases left in between. The CDR3 sequence is 12 residues long. CDR1 SNHLY and CDR2 FYNNEI come from the germline V gene. The CDR3 sequence is CASSESGNGYTF. In nucleotides, the CDR3 is TGTGCCAGCAGTGAATCGGGTAACGGCTACACCTTC.

This clone was counted between two and nine times. The chain employs TRBV5-4 and TRBJ1-6, with 9 bases that match TRBD1. Germline V lookup: CDR1 SGHNT, CDR2 YYREEE (reference sequence). The length of the CDR3 is 16 residues. V dropped 4 bases and J dropped 7; count of bases not matched to a gene: 9. CDR3 region: CASSDTGGAANSPLHF. The DNA of the CDR3 is TGTGCCAGCAGCGATACAGGGGGCGCGGCGAATTCACCCCTCCACTTT. Full variable domain (outside the CDR3, taken from reference TRBV5-4 and TRBJ1-6): ETGVTQSPTHLIKTRGQQVTLRCSSQSGHNTVSWYQQALGQGPQFIFQYYREEENGRGNFPPRFSGLQFPNYSSELNVNALELDDSALYLCASSDTGGAANSPLHFGNGTRLTVT.

The chain carries TRBV19 and TRBJ1-2; TRBD1 matches at 12 bases. Per germline, CDR1 LNHDA and CDR2 SQIVND (reference sequence). The CDR3 runs to 16 residues. Unmatched junction bases numbered 9, after V lost 4 bases and J lost 6 bases. Here the CDR3 DNA reads TGTGCCAGTAGTAACACCGGGACAGGGGGCGTGGATGGCTACACCTTC. Its protein is CASSNTGTGGVDGYTF.

V and J are TRBV27 and TRBJ1-6; TRBD1 matches at 9 bases. J gave up 8 bases and V 5 bases, and 7 bases lay outside the gene matches. Germline-derived CDR1 and CDR2 are MNHEY and SMNVEV (reference sequence). This CDR3 has 15 residues. The chain's CDR3 is CASSPRTGVDSPLHF. As DNA, the CDR3 is TGTGCCAGCAGTCCCAGGACAGGGGTGGATTCACCCCTCCACTTT.

The chain is built from TRBV19 and TRBJ1-2, with no clear D. Germline V lookup: CDR1 LNHDA, CDR2 SQIVND (reference sequence). The CDR3 has 11 residues. V lost 4 bases and J lost 8, with 8 bases in between. CDR3 in DNA: TGTGCCAGTAGTAACGCGGGAGGCTACACCTTC. Translated, it gives CASSNAGGYTF.

This CDR3 is CASSIVDRDSRQQFF. CDR3 sequence (DNA): TGTGCCAGTAGTATAGTCGATCGGGACAGCCGGCAGCAGTTCTTC. V usage is TRBV19 and J usage is TRBJ2-1; 7 bases are shared with TRBD1. This CDR3 has 15 amino acids. The junction had 11 bases not matched to a gene; V was cut back by 1 base and J by 11 bases. Germline V CDR1 and CDR2: LNHDA, SQIVND (reference sequence).

This chain uses TRBV30 with TRBJ2-4, with TRBD1 identical over 11 bases. The V and J ends lost 2 bases and 7 bases, in that order; junction bases with no gene match: 4. CDR1 and CDR2 from the germline V gene are GTSNPN and SVGIG (reference sequence). The CDR3 is made up of 14 amino acids. CDR3 DNA sequence: TGTGCCTGGAGTCCCGGGACAGGGGGGAACATTCAGTACTTC. This sequence encodes CAWSPGTGGNIQYF.

The table lists this clone with a few counts. In DNA, the CDR3 is TGCGCCAGCAGTCGCGACGGAGTTAATATCCGTGAAAAACTGTTTTTT. This gives the protein CASSRDGVNIREKLFF. The rearrangement links TRBV23-1 to TRBJ1-4; no firm D call. TRBV23-1 qualifies as an ORF whose function is uncertain. V was trimmed by 4 bases and J by 7 bases, leaving 19 bases between them. This CDR3 region has 16 residues.

The rearrangement links TRBV7-8 to TRBJ2-1; TRBD2 aligns across 9 bases. After removal of 3 bases from V and 9 bases from J, the junction contained 9 bases not matched to a gene. From germline, CDR1 is SGHVS and CDR2 FQNEAQ. This CDR3 contains 15 residues. The DNA for the CDR3 is TGTGCCAGCAGCTTTGGAGCGGGGGGCCAAGGTGAGCAGTTCTTC. Its protein product is CASSFGAGGQGEQFF.

In its sample, this clone was seen once. The chain carries TRBV7-3 and TRBJ2-7; 9 bases line up with TRBD2. This CDR3 contains 14 residues. V shed 1 base, J shed 6 bases, and the junction held 4 bases outside the gene matches. Germline CDR1 reads SGHTA; CDR2 reads FQGTGA. The CDR3 nucleotides are TGTGCCAGCAGCTTAAGCGGGGGGGCTGGCGAGCAGTACTTC. It yields the protein CASSLSGGAGEQYF.

The chain couples TRBV19 to TRBJ1-2; D not resolved. Trimming pared 2 bases from V and 5 bases from J, leaving 12 bases between. CDR1 is LNHDA, CDR2 SQIVND, per germline (reference sequence). This CDR3 has 14 residues. In nucleotides, the CDR3 is TGTGCCAGTAGTATATCGCCGGAGTCTTATGGCTACACCTTC. Amino acid sequence: CASSISPESYGYTF. Together with reference TRBV19 and TRBJ1-2, the CDR3 gives the full variable domain: DGGITQSPKYLFRKEGQNVTLSCEQNLNHDAMYWYRQDPGQGLRLIYYSQIVNDFQKGDIAEGYSVSREKKESFPLTVTSAQKNPTAFYLCASSISPESYGYTFGSGTRLTVV.

This chain joins TRBV2 and TRBJ1-2; D unresolved. From germline, CDR1 is SNHLY and CDR2 FYNNEI. The CDR3 has 12 amino acids. V lost 7 bases and J lost 0, with 6 bases in between. As DNA, the CDR3 is TGTGCCAGCACGCAGGCTAACTATGGCTACACCTTC. Its protein is CASTQANYGYTF.

The chain joins TRBV19 to TRBJ1-5, with 8 positions matching TRBD1. There are 15 residues in the CDR3. CDR1 and CDR2 from the germline V gene are LNHDA and SQIVND (reference sequence). Germline trimming cut 5 bases from V and 6 bases from J; bases unmatched to any gene: 9. For the CDR3, the DNA is TGTGCCAGTAGTCTCCCTTGGACAGGGAGTCAGCCCCAGCATTTT. It codes for CASSLPWTGSQPQHF. Using reference TRBV19 and TRBJ1-5 for the parts outside the CDR3, the full variable domain is DGGITQSPKYLFRKEGQNVTLSCEQNLNHDAMYWYRQDPGQGLRLIYYSQIVNDFQKGDIAEGYSVSREKKESFPLTVTSAQKNPTAFYLCASSLPWTGSQPQHFGDGTRLSIL.

The J gene is TRBJ2-1, the V gene TRBV10-2; 10 bases are a match to TRBD2. The CDR3 has 15 amino acids. V shed 7 bases and J 5 bases; nucleotides not matched to a gene: 8. Looked up from germline, CDR1 is WSHSY and CDR2 is SAAADI. The CDR3 DNA reads TGCGCCAGCACCCTACTAGCGGGGACTAACAATGAGCAGTTCTTC. Translating gives CASTLLAGTNNEQFF.

This chain connects TRBV12-5 to TRBJ2-7; D gene unclear. The CDR3 contains 12 residues. The ends were cut back, 2 bases at V and 5 bases at J, with 7 bases in the middle. Germline lookup yields CDR1 LGHNT and CDR2 FRNRAP. This chain's CDR3 is CASGLSADEQYF. CDR3 DNA: TGTGCTAGTGGTTTGTCTGCGGACGAGCAGTACTTC.

This chain joins TRBV5-6 and TRBJ1-5; 8 nucleotides align to TRBD1. J gave up 3 bases and V 4 bases, and 3 bases lay outside the gene matches. CDR1 and CDR2 (germline): SGHDT, YYEEEE. This CDR3 is built from 14 residues. The CDR3 coding sequence is TGTGCCAGCAGCCAGACAGGGGCCAATCAGCCCCAGCATTTT. The encoded protein is CASSQTGANQPQHF.

The genes are TRBV7-9 and TRBJ2-2; 9 positions match TRBD1. The J segment lost 7 bases and the V segment lost 5 bases, leaving 8 bases of the junction unmatched. Germline V gene data show CDR1 as SEHNR and CDR2 as FQNEAQ (reference sequence). This CDR3 has 15 residues. The CDR3, as DNA: TGTGCCAGCAGCCCTGGACAGGGGTATAGCGGGGAGCTGTTTTTT. As protein: CASSPGQGYSGELFF.

The V gene is TRBV19, the J gene TRBJ1-2; the match to TRBD1 covers 10 bases. The CDR3 totals 12 residues. Germline CDR1 reads LNHDA; CDR2 reads SQIVND (reference sequence). Losses at the gene ends were 6 bases for V and 8 bases for J; bases not matched to a gene: 3. CDR3 nucleotide sequence: TGTGCCAGTAGAGACAGGGGGCAAGGCTACACCTTC. Translating gives CASRDRGQGYTF.

The gene calls are TRBV10-2 and TRBJ1-5; 8 positions agree with TRBD1. The germline CDR1 and CDR2 sequences are WSHSY and SAAADI. The CDR3 is 15 amino acids. After removal of 7 bases from V and 4 bases from J, the junction contained 9 bases not matched to a gene. This CDR3 reads CASTQDRGGNQPQHF. The CDR3 coding sequence is TGCGCCAGCACCCAAGACAGGGGAGGAAATCAGCCCCAGCATTTT.